This T cell receptor (beta chain) came from a study of preoperative IRX-2 immunotherapy in early breast cancer. Treatment indicated: preoperative locoregional IRX-2 cytokine immunotherapy. Patients received preoperative, locoregional IRX-2 cytokine immunotherapy in a phase Ib study. This CDR3 is 15 amino acids long. Trimming cost V 6 bases and J 0 bases, with 15 bases left between them. Germline CDR1 reads MDHEN; CDR2 reads SYDVKM. Produced via immunoSEQ multiplex PCR; TCRdb's table is partial and in-frame only. The table shows around 24,000 clones, with about three quarters occurring only once. J is TRBJ2-7 and V is TRBV28, with D perhaps TRBD2 (7 bases). The receptor comes from a human donor with breast cancer. The sequencing here drew on lymph node tissue, taken after IRX-2 immunotherapy. CDR3 region: CASRDSGISSYEQYF. In DNA, the CDR3 is TGTGCCAGCAGGGACAGCGGGATCAGCTCCTACGAGCAGTACTTC.